The rows below give T cell receptor beta chains drawn from one sample of a study of identical twins. TCRdb itself ran the 5' RACE reads through MiXCR, one entry per CDR3 protein. The sample has about 470,000 distinct CDR3 sequences, about 24% seen once. The same sample was also used in a study of T cells expressing NK-cell markers.

Sequencing used CD4+ T cells sorted from blood. The receptor set was obtained from a woman between 18 and 29 years old in good health. The CDR3 runs from the conserved cysteine through the conserved F or W.

V,length,CDR3
TRBV5-1,15,CASSSTGGTAGELFF
TRBV10-3,13,CAISAGLWNEQYF
TRBV6-7,16,CASRPGQGRAPGELFF
TRBV7-3,16,CASSLIVGQGTDTQYF
TRBV5-1,15,CASSPSGTRPHEQFF
TRBV5-5,13,CASSFTRDNEQFF
TRBV20-1,15,CSASDTVAGGETQYF
TRBV20-1,13,CSACSTSKETQYF
TRBV20-1,13,CSASVPTYNEQFF
TRBV6-1,15,CASSAQRLANNEQFF
TRBV20-1,14,CSAALAGVGNEQFF
TRBV7-9,15,CASSLELSVTNEQFF
TRBV6-2/TRBV6-3,15,CASTHWGRGTGELFF
TRBV12-3/TRBV12-4,12,CASSLNGYEQYF
TRBV10-3,13,CAISESMEDTQYF
TRBV10-3,16,CAISEGTSGVSDTQYF
TRBV20-1,13,CSAREQGREKLFF
TRBV5-6,14,CASSLGSINTEAFF
TRBV5-1,15,CASSFNRGSPYEQYF
TRBV7-8,13,CASSLARQVEAFF
TRBV20-1,17,CSARSHSGALIPGEQYF
TRBV5-8,15,CASSLEVGRNTEAFF
TRBV4-2,15,CASSPGVERGNEQFF
TRBV7-2,16,CASRTLGTSGAGELFF
TRBV6-2/TRBV6-3,12,CASNRVDQPQHF
TRBV12-3/TRBV12-4,12,CASSLAGRGPTF
TRBV7-2,17,CASSLGSGSGSYNEQFF
TRBV10-3,16,CAISESRPSDPYPQHF
TRBV5-1,15,CASSLVAGRWDTQYF
TRBV11-3,14,CASSPTGTSYEQFF
TRBV20-1,13,CSARREGSYEQYF
TRBV15,14,CATSRGQYQETQYF